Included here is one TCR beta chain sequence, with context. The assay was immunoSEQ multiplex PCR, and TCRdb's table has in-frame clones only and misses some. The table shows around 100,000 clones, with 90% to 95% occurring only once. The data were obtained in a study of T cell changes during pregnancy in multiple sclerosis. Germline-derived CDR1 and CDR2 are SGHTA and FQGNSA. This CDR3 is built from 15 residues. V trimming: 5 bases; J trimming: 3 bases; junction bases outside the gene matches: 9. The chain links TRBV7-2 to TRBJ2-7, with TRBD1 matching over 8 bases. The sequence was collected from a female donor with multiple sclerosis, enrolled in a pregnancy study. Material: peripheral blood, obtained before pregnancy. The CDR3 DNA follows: TGTGCCAGCAGCCTAGTGGCAGGGGGCGACTACGAGCAGTACTTC. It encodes CASSLVAGGDYEQYF.